This T cell receptor beta chain is drawn from a study of early T cells in non-severe SARS-CoV-2 infection. Study background: It was bulk RNA from unsorted whole blood that was sequenced, and the chains were unpaired. Findings of the study overall: VDJdb matches were skewed toward anti-spike CD8 T cell responses.

This clonotype was detected many times. Its antigen is unknown. The protocol attached unique molecular identifiers to individual cDNA molecules. TCRdb redid the calling of the 5' RACE reads with MiXCR, one entry per CDR3 protein. The data show 26,000 or so distinct CDR3 sequences, approximately 5.1% seen once. The sequencing sample was made of whole blood. This clonotype was sampled from an adult who was a healthcare worker with PCR-confirmed SARS-CoV-2 infection or an uninfected control (not recorded which).

CDR3 bases: TGTGCCAGCAGCTTAGGGGCAGGTATCTACACCTTC. Protein: CASSLGAGIYTF. This chain connects TRBV7-2 to TRBJ1-2, with D uncertain. This CDR3 has 12 residues. Per germline, CDR1 SGHTA and CDR2 FQGNSA. V was shortened by 1 base and J by 10 bases, with 10 bases between the two germline ends.